The 3 T cell receptor beta chains given below trace back to one sample, sequenced in a study of CD8 T cells in Susac syndrome. With random hexamers, reverse transcription was performed on about 0.5 to 1 ug of RNA. TCRdb redid the calling of the immunoSEQ multiplex PCR reads with MiXCR, one entry per CDR3 protein. This repertoire shows hundreds of thousands of distinct CDR3 sequences, around 93% found once; its top ten account for less than 0.075%. Sequenced input: CD4+ T cells from PBMCs. The receptors were sampled from a human donor with multiple sclerosis.

The J gene is TRBJ2-3, the V gene TRBV6-2 or TRBV6-3; 7 nucleotides line up with TRBD2. With 8 bases clipped from V and 0 bases from J, the junction kept 2 bases outside the gene matches. This CDR3 spans 13 amino acids. The V gene's germline CDR1 is MNHEY and CDR2 SVGEGT. The CDR3 DNA sequence: TGTGCCAGCCGGGGGGACAGCACAGATACGCAGTATTTT. As protein: CASRGDSTDTQYF.

This clonotype appeared a few times. V gene TRBV12-3 or TRBV12-4 combines with J gene TRBJ1-5; tentatively, D is TRBD1 (5 bases). V lost 5 bases and J 1 base, leaving 12 bases between the germline ends. This CDR3 spans 15 amino acids. The CDR3 spells CASSPGRGSNQPQHF. The CDR3 DNA follows: TGTGCCAGCAGTCCTGGGAGGGGCAGCAATCAGCCCCAGCATTTT.

In its sample, this clonotype was seen once. The chain combines TRBV27 with TRBJ1-1; D remains ambiguous. V was clipped by 6 bases and J by 1 base, with 12 bases between them. The CDR3 is 14 amino acids. Germline loops: CDR1 MNHEY, CDR2 SMNVEV (reference sequence). The CDR3 is CASREAPPNTEAFF. The CDR3 DNA follows: TGTGCCAGCAGGGAAGCCCCCCCGAACACTGAAGCTTTCTTT.